The rows below give T cell receptor beta chains drawn from one sample of a study of cytomegalovirus exposure and HLA in healthy donors. The method was immunoSEQ multiplex PCR; TCRdb's version includes in-frame clones alone and lacks a portion of them. Of 90,000 to 140,000 clones listed, 83% were seen once; the top ten hold approximately 6.1%. The sequencing sample was made of PBMCs. These receptors came from a man aged 18 to 30 in good health and CMV-seronegative. The CDR3 runs from the conserved cysteine through the conserved F or W. The order of the fields is V gene, D gene, J gene, clone size, CDR3 DNA, CDR3 protein. A D gene is named only where the DNA matches it firmly. The size entry is marked missing in some rows and otherwise reads once, few, many or a size class.

V: TRBV5-1; D: -; J: TRBJ1-4; size: once; DNA: TGCGCCAGCAGCTTGGCCCAGGGGCAATATGAACTGTTTTTT; CDR3: CASSLAQGQYELFF
V: TRBV6-4; D: -; J: TRBJ2-1; size: many; DNA: TGTGCCAGCAGTGAACAGTCGGGAACGGATGAGCAGTTCTTC; CDR3: CASSEQSGTDEQFF
V: TRBV6-6; D: TRBD2; J: TRBJ2-7; size: -; DNA: TGTGCCAGCAGTTACCTCACTCTAGCGGCCCCGGGGGAAAAGTACTTC; CDR3: CASSYLTLAAPGEKYF
V: TRBV5-4; D: -; J: TRBJ2-3; size: -; DNA: TGCGCCAGCAGCCAAGCTAGAGTTCCTAGGTCAGATACGCAGTATTTT; CDR3: CASSQARVPRSDTQYF
V: TRBV14; D: -; J: TRBJ2-4; size: -; DNA: TGTGCCAGCAGCCAAGGGTTTGGCCCCATAGCGGTCGGAGAGATGAACATTCAGTACTTC; CDR3: CASSQGFGPIAVGEMNIQYF
V: TRBV6-6; D: -; J: TRBJ2-7; size: -; DNA: TGTGCCAGCAATCCGGGGGCCAGCGGGACTTACGAGCAGTACTTC; CDR3: CASNPGASGTYEQYF
V: TRBV7-2; D: -; J: TRBJ1-1; size: -; DNA: TGTGCCAGCAGCCCATTCTCGGGGGGGAACACTGAAGCTTTCTTT; CDR3: CASSPFSGGNTEAFF
V: TRBV19; D: -; J: TRBJ2-7; size: -; DNA: TGTGCCAGTAGTACGTACACTAGGGGGAAGGGCGACGAGCAGTACTTC; CDR3: CASSTYTRGKGDEQYF
V: TRBV5-1; D: -; J: TRBJ1-5; size: -; DNA: TGCGCCAGCAGCCCCTGGGGGGACGAAGAGGCCCAGCATTTT; CDR3: CASSPWGDEEAQHF
V: TRBV13; D: -; J: TRBJ1-4; size: few; DNA: TGTGCCAGCAGCCGCTCAGGGGATAAACTGTTTTTT; CDR3: CASSRSGDKLFF
V: TRBV6-5; D: -; J: TRBJ1-5; size: -; DNA: TGTGCCAGCAGCAAGGCGGGGGCCTCTAATCAGCCCCAGCATTTT; CDR3: CASSKAGASNQPQHF
V: TRBV7-9; D: TRBD1; J: TRBJ1-5; size: -; DNA: TGTGCCAGCAGCTTAGATGGGACAGGGGGCAATCAGCCCCAGCATTTT; CDR3: CASSLDGTGGNQPQHF
V: TRBV7-2; D: -; J: TRBJ2-4; size: once; DNA: TGTGCCAGCAGCGTAACCGGGCACCGGGGCAAAAACATTCAGTACTTC; CDR3: CASSVTGHRGKNIQYF
V: TRBV10-3; D: TRBD1; J: TRBJ2-6; size: -; DNA: TGTGCCATCAGACCGGGACAGGGGAATGGGGCCAACGTCCTGACTTTC; CDR3: CAIRPGQGNGANVLTF
V: TRBV6-6; D: -; J: TRBJ1-5; size: -; DNA: TGTGCCAGCAGCTTAGTTAGACAGCCCCAGCATTTT; CDR3: CASSLVRQPQHF
V: TRBV6-4; D: TRBD2; J: TRBJ2-3; size: -; DNA: TGTGCCAGCAGTGCCCTAGCGGGAGGCACAGATACGCAGTATTTT; CDR3: CASSALAGGTDTQYF
V: TRBV7-9; D: TRBD1; J: TRBJ2-1; size: -; DNA: TGTGCCAGCAGCTCCTACTCCGGGACAGCCTACAATGAGCAGTTCTTC; CDR3: CASSSYSGTAYNEQFF
V: TRBV4-2; D: TRBD1; J: TRBJ1-2; size: few; DNA: TGTGCCAGCAGCCAAGAGGGGGACAGGGCCTATGGCTACACCTTC; CDR3: CASSQEGDRAYGYTF
V: TRBV5-1; D: TRBD1; J: TRBJ1-1; size: -; DNA: TGCGCCAGCAGCTTGCAGGGACAGGACGGAGGAGCTTTCTTT; CDR3: CASSLQGQDGGAFF
V: TRBV30; D: -; J: TRBJ2-7; size: -; DNA: TGTGCCTGGATAGACGGGACCTACGAGCAGTACTTC; CDR3: CAWIDGTYEQYF
V: TRBV28; D: -; J: TRBJ2-1; size: -; DNA: TGTGCCAGCATGGAGGACAATGAGCAGTTCTTC; CDR3: CASMEDNEQFF
V: TRBV7-2; D: TRBD2; J: TRBJ2-3; size: -; DNA: TGTGCCAGCAGCCCCTTGACTAGCGGGAACACAGATACGCAGTATTTT; CDR3: CASSPLTSGNTDTQYF
V: TRBV4-3; D: TRBD2; J: TRBJ2-3; size: -; DNA: TGCGCCAGCAGCCTAGCGGGAGGGCCAGATACGCAGTATTTT; CDR3: CASSLAGGPDTQYF
V: TRBV19; D: TRBD1; J: TRBJ1-1; size: -; DNA: TGTGCCAGCCTAGGGGGGACAGGGTTTGTGACTGAAGCTTTCTTT; CDR3: CASLGGTGFVTEAFF
V: TRBV7-2; D: -; J: TRBJ2-5; size: -; DNA: TGTGCCAGCAGCTTAGCTGGGACCTTGGCGGGGGAGACCCAGTACTTC; CDR3: CASSLAGTLAGETQYF
V: TRBV7-9; D: TRBD2; J: TRBJ2-7; size: -; DNA: TGTGCCAGCAGCTTGACGACTAGCCCCCTCAAGTACTTC; CDR3: CASSLTTSPLKYF
V: TRBV29-1; D: TRBD1; J: TRBJ2-1; size: once; DNA: TGCAGCGTTGAGGGACAGGGGCTATACCCCCCTGACAATGAGCAGTTCTTC; CDR3: CSVEGQGLYPPDNEQFF
V: TRBV30; D: TRBD2; J: TRBJ2-7; size: -; DNA: TGTGCCTGGAGTGGGATTAGCGGGAGGGCTTCCTACGAGCAGTACTTC; CDR3: CAWSGISGRASYEQYF
V: TRBV7-9; D: TRBD2; J: TRBJ2-1; size: -; DNA: TGTGCCAGCAGCTTAGACAGCGGGAGTCGAAATGAGCAGTTCTTC; CDR3: CASSLDSGSRNEQFF
V: TRBV28; D: TRBD2; J: TRBJ2-2; size: -; DNA: TGTGCCAGCAGTTTATTAGCGGGAGGACACCGGGGAGCTGTTTTT; CDR3: CASSLLAGGHRGAVF
V: TRBV5-1; D: TRBD1; J: TRBJ2-1; size: few; DNA: TGCGCCAGCAGCTCATTACTAGGGGGCGGTGAGCAGTTCTTC; CDR3: CASSSLLGGGEQFF
V: TRBV5-1; D: TRBD2; J: TRBJ2-1; size: -; DNA: TGCGCCAGCAGCTCGGGCGACGGGACTAGGGCTGAGCAGTTCTTC; CDR3: CASSSGDGTRAEQFF
V: TRBV9; D: TRBD2; J: TRBJ2-1; size: -; DNA: TGTGCCAGCAGCGGTCAGACTAGCGGGTCTGGGAATGAGCAGTTCTTC; CDR3: CASSGQTSGSGNEQFF
V: TRBV5-5; D: TRBD1; J: TRBJ2-5; size: -; DNA: TGTGCCAGCAGCAAAGGGACAGCTCAAGAGACCCAGTACTTC; CDR3: CASSKGTAQETQYF
V: TRBV2; D: TRBD1; J: TRBJ1-5; size: -; DNA: TGTGCCAGCAGCGCGGGACAGGGAGTTGAGCCCCAGCATTTT; CDR3: CASSAGQGVEPQHF
V: TRBV6-6; D: -; J: TRBJ1-5; size: -; DNA: TGTGCCAGCAGTTCCCAGGATAGCAATCAGCCCCAGCATTTT; CDR3: CASSSQDSNQPQHF
V: TRBV6-5; D: TRBD1; J: TRBJ1-2; size: -; DNA: TGTGCCAGCAGTTCCCCTGCAGGGGGTAACTATGGCTACACCTTC; CDR3: CASSSPAGGNYGYTF